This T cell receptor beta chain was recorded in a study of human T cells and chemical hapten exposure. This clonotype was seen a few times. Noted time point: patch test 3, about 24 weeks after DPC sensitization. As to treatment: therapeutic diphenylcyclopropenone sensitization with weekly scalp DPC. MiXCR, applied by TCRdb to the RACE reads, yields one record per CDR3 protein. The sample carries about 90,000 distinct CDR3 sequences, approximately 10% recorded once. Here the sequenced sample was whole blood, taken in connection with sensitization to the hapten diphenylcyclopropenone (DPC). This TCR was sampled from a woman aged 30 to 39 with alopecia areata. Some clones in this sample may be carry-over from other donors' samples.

CDR3: CASGNTEAFF. The CDR3 DNA reads TGCGCCAGCGGGAACACTGAAGCTTTCTTT. The V call is TRBV10-2, the J call TRBJ1-1, with D unclear. The CDR3 extends over 10 amino acids. Germline CDR1 reads WSHSY; CDR2 reads SAAADI. Deletions cut 8 bases from V and 1 base from J, with 2 bases between.